What follows are 23 T cell receptor beta chains derived from one specimen sequenced in a study of prognosis after radiotherapy for stage I lung cancer. Using two-round multiplex PCR, the authors amplified TCR beta CDR3 from genomic DNA. Round one of PCR was performed, and it used primers specific to each TRBV and TRBJ gene. Using its own MiXCR run on the multiplex PCR reads, TCRdb lists one record per CDR3 protein. The sample shows about 11,000 distinct CDR3 sequences, roughly 56% of them seen only once. The sequenced sample was PBMCs, obtained before or after stereotactic body radiation therapy (not recorded which). The receptor source for this set is a donor aged 50 or older with non-small cell lung cancer.

The chain carries TRBV19 and TRBJ2-2, with D possibly matching TRBD1 (5 bases). The CDR3 is 14 amino acids. Trimming cost V 7 bases and J 6 bases, with 15 bases left between them. Germline V gene data show CDR1 as LNHDA and CDR2 as SQIVND (reference sequence). This CDR3 reads CASNPAGWSGELFF. Here the CDR3 DNA reads TGTGCCAGTAACCCCGCAGGGTGGTCCGGGGAGCTGTTTTTT.

The chain recombines TRBV6-1 with TRBJ2-7; perhaps TRBD1 as D (6 bases). Germline assignment: CDR1 MNHNS and CDR2 SASEGT. The CDR3 covers 14 residues. V was trimmed by 7 bases and J by 3 bases, leaving 16 bases between them. The CDR3 nucleotides are TGTGCCAGCACCTGGGGACAACCCGGCTACGAGCAGTACTTC. Translation: CASTWGQPGYEQYF.

Of note for this clonotype: A far larger clone lies a single base away; this is likely a read error. The gene calls are TRBV7-6 and TRBJ2-5; D may correspond to TRBD1 or TRBD2 (6 bases each). Germline V CDR1 and CDR2: SGHVS, FNYEAQ. The CDR3 length is 15 residues. The CDR3 region has the DNA TGTGCCAGCAGTCTCCCGGGGGCCGGCTACAATGAGCGGTTCTTC. Its protein is CASSLPGAGYNERFF.

This clonotype occurred a few times. The V call is TRBV11-2, the J call TRBJ2-7, with TRBD2 identical over 14 bases. The V gene's germline CDR1 is SGHAT and CDR2 FQNNGV. The CDR3 has 16 amino acids. The J segment lost 4 bases and the V segment lost 5 bases, leaving 7 bases of the junction unmatched. This CDR3 reads CASSTGTSGGIYEQYF. The CDR3, as DNA: TGTGCCAGCAGCACCGGGACTAGCGGGGGTATATACGAGCAGTACTTC.

Relative to its sample, this clonotype is medium-sized. The genes are TRBV2 and TRBJ1-3, with D maybe TRBD1 (6 bases). The CDR3 has 15 residues. Trimming removed 1 base from V and 0 bases from J, with 7 bases in between. The germline CDR1 and CDR2 sequences are SNHLY and FYNNEI. This CDR3 reads CASSEGGRSGNTIYF. The CDR3 DNA sequence: TGTGCCAGCAGTGAAGGGGGGCGCTCTGGAAACACCATATATTTT.

In its sample, this clonotype is medium-sized (0.01 to 0.1%). The chain carries TRBV6-1 and TRBJ1-5; D may be TRBD1 (6 bases). V was shortened by 3 bases and J by 6 bases, with 18 bases between the two germline ends. This CDR3 contains 16 residues. The germline V gene encodes CDR1 MNHNS and CDR2 SASEGT. The DNA for the CDR3 is TGTGCCAGCAGTGATTGGAACAGGGAGATTGGTCAGCCCCAGCATTTT. Its translation: CASSDWNREIGQPQHF.

This clonotype was counted only a few times. The chain combines TRBV9 with TRBJ1-6, with D maybe TRBD1 (6 bases). Germline V lookup: CDR1 SGDLS, CDR2 YYNGEE. The CDR3 has 15 residues. Trimming cost V 0 bases and J 9 bases, with 13 bases left between them. CDR3 in DNA: TGTGCCAGCAGCGTAGAAGGGACATCGGGTTCACCCCTCCACTTT. Its translation: CASSVEGTSGSPLHF. Full variable domain (rest looked up from reference TRBV9 and TRBJ1-6): DSGVTQTPKHLITATGQRVTLRCSPRSGDLSVYWYQQSLDQGLQFLIQYYNGEERAKGNILERFSAQQFPDLHSELNLSSLELGDSALYFCASSVEGTSGSPLHFGNGTRLTVT.

The gene calls are TRBV6-4 and TRBJ1-1, with unresolved D. Germline assignment: CDR1 MRHNA and CDR2 SNTAGT. Trimming removed 3 bases at V and 1 base at J, with 9 bases between. The CDR3 is 14 amino acids. The CDR3 sequence: CASSERQPNTEAFF. For the CDR3, the DNA is TGTGCCAGCAGTGAGAGGCAACCGAACACTGAAGCTTTCTTT.

V usage is TRBV7-2 and J usage is TRBJ2-7; 8 bases agree with TRBD2. The germline CDR1 and CDR2 sequences are SGHTA and FQGNSA. The CDR3 is 15 amino acids. Trimming cost V 1 base and J 5 bases; bases outside gene matches: 7. The CDR3 region has the DNA TGTGCCAGCAGCTTAGAAGCGGGAGCGGTGAACGAGCAGTACTTC. The encoded protein is CASSLEAGAVNEQYF.

This clonotype was counted only a few times. One base away lies a much larger clone, so this may be a sequencing read error. This chain uses TRBV4-1 with TRBJ2-1; 11 bases line up with TRBD2. The CDR3 has 19 amino acids. CDR1 and CDR2 (germline): MGHRA, YSYEKL. V gave up 4 bases and J gave up 4 bases; unmatched junction bases: 15. Here the CDR3 reads CASSPRMTLAGGRYNEQFF. CDR3 DNA sequence: TGCGCCAGCAGCCCGCGGATGACTTTAGCGGGGGGGCGTTACAATGAGCAGTTCTTC.

As for this clonotype: One end of the junction varies from germline; a read error may be responsible. The rearrangement links TRBV27 to TRBJ1-6; no definite D call. Germline CDR1 MNHEY, CDR2 SMNVEV (reference sequence). This CDR3 is 13 amino acids long. In nucleotides, the CDR3 is TGTGACAGCAGTTCTGGGCTGAATTCACCCCTCCAATTT. This sequence encodes CDSSSGLNSPLQF.

The CDR3 region is CASRRDSTNEKLFF. CDR3 DNA: TGCGCCAGCAGGAGGGACTCAACTAATGAAAAACTGTTTTTT. The J gene is TRBJ1-4, the V gene TRBV5-1; tentative D call: TRBD1 (5 bases). Germline V lookup: CDR1 SGHRS, CDR2 YFSETQ. The length of the CDR3 is 14 residues. V lost 5 bases and J lost 0, with 8 bases in between.

This clonotype was detected once. The CDR3 is CASISVMGTGGDSYEQYF. In nucleotides, the CDR3 is TGTGCCAGCATATCCGTCATGGGGACAGGCGGGGACTCCTACGAGCAGTACTTC. This rearrangement joins TRBV6-1 to TRBJ2-7, with 8 bases that match TRBD1. V lost 7 bases, J lost 0 bases, and 17 bases stayed unmatched. This CDR3 has 18 residues. Germline CDR1 MNHNS, CDR2 SASEGT.

V and J are TRBV6-2 or TRBV6-3 and TRBJ2-7, with TRBD1 identical over 9 bases. The V gene end was trimmed by 6 bases and the J gene end by 3 bases; junction bases not matched to a gene: 9. CDR3 size: 15 residues. The germline CDR1 and CDR2 sequences are MNHEY and SVGEGT. The CDR3 loop is CASRRRGQGLYEQYF. CDR3 nucleotide sequence: TGTGCCAGCAGACGTAGGGGACAGGGCCTCTACGAGCAGTACTTC.

This chain joins TRBV14 and TRBJ2-3; D unresolved. V was trimmed by 8 bases and J by 4 bases, leaving 10 bases between them. CDR1 and CDR2 from the germline V gene are SGHDN and FVKESK. CDR3 length equals 12 residues. The DNA for the CDR3 is TGTGCCAGCGGCTTATCGCCAGATACGCAGTATTTT. It translates to CASGLSPDTQYF. Variable domain in full (rest from reference TRBV14 and TRBJ2-3): EAGVTQFPSHSVIEKGQTVTLRCDPISGHDNLYWYRRVMGKEIKFLLHFVKESKQDESGMPNNRFLAERTGGTYSTLKVQPAELEDSGVYFCASGLSPDTQYFGPGTRLTVL.

This clonotype is labeled medium-sized (0.01 to 0.1%). The chain has TRBV24-1 and TRBJ2-2; D unresolved. The CDR3 has 14 residues. Germline V gene data show CDR1 as KGHDR and CDR2 as SFDVKD. V was pared by 9 bases and J by 4 bases, with 14 bases between. CDR3 region: CATSAVLSTGELFF. In nucleotides, the CDR3 is TGTGCCACCTCGGCAGTCTTGAGCACCGGGGAGCTGTTTTTT.

The rearrangement links TRBV6-1 to TRBJ2-7, with D tentatively TRBD1 (6 bases). The V end was cut by 5 bases, the J end by 6 bases, with 14 bases between. The CDR3 extends over 13 amino acids. Germline-derived CDR1 and CDR2 are MNHNS and SASEGT. The CDR3 coding sequence is TGTGCCAGCAGTAAACAGGGTCGCGGCGAGCAGTACTTC. This translates into CASSKQGRGEQYF.

Details on this clonotype: A far larger clone is a single base away, which makes a read error likely. The chain couples TRBV6-4 to TRBJ2-7; no clear D. Germline V gene data show CDR1 as MRHNA and CDR2 as SNTAGT. Trimming stripped 5 bases from V and 0 bases from J, with 14 bases between. The CDR3 sequence is 15 residues long. The CDR3 region has the DNA TGTGCCAGCAGTTACACCATCGCGAGCTCCTACGAGCAGTACTTC. Translated: CASSYTIASSYEQYF.

This clonotype was counted many times. The genes are TRBV18 and TRBJ1-1; D may be TRBD1 (5 bases). The V end lost 4 bases, the J end lost 1 base, and 16 bases lay between the germline ends. There are 16 residues in the CDR3. The germline CDR1 and CDR2 sequences are KGHSH and LQKENI. CDR3 amino acids: CASSQIQVTWNTEAFF. The DNA of the CDR3 is TGTGCCAGCTCACAAATACAGGTGACTTGGAACACTGAAGCTTTCTTT.

Within the sample, this clonotype is medium-sized. This chain links TRBV24-1 with TRBJ2-7, with D unresolved. Germline assignment: CDR1 KGHDR and CDR2 SFDVKD. V lost 2 bases and J 7 bases, leaving 11 bases between the germline ends. The CDR3 length is 13 residues. The CDR3 region is CATSDSTLGEQYF. In DNA form, the CDR3 reads TGTGCCACCAGTGATTCGACGTTAGGGGAGCAGTACTTC.

This clonotype came up a few times. Relative to the germline gene, one junction end is altered; a read error may explain this. The CDR3 nucleotides read TGCGCCACCAGTGCTTGGAGAACAGACTATGGCTACACCTTC. Its protein product is CATSAWRTDYGYTF. The chain links TRBV24-1 to TRBJ1-2; the D is unclear. The CDR3 is 14 amino acids. Per the germline V gene, CDR1 is KGHDR and CDR2 is SFDVKD.

This clonotype is labeled medium-sized. The V gene is TRBV7-6, the J gene TRBJ2-1, with D perhaps TRBD1 (7 bases). V shed 0 bases and J shed 7 bases, with 16 bases lying between them. Germline loops: CDR1 SGHVS, CDR2 FNYEAQ. The CDR3 is 16 residues long. The CDR3 bases are TGTGCCAGCAGCTTAGCGGCGGGACAGTCAACGAATGAGCAGTTCTTC. The encoded protein is CASSLAAGQSTNEQFF.

This clonotype counts as medium-sized. V and J are TRBV20-1 and TRBJ1-5; D unresolved. The CDR3 runs 14 residues. The ends were cut back, 3 bases at V and 3 bases at J, with 12 bases in the middle. The germline V gene has CDR1 DFQATT and CDR2 SNEGSKA (reference sequence). CDR3 bases: TGCAGTGCTAGGCCCCCGGGGTCCAATCAGCCCCAGCATTTT. It encodes CSARPPGSNQPQHF.